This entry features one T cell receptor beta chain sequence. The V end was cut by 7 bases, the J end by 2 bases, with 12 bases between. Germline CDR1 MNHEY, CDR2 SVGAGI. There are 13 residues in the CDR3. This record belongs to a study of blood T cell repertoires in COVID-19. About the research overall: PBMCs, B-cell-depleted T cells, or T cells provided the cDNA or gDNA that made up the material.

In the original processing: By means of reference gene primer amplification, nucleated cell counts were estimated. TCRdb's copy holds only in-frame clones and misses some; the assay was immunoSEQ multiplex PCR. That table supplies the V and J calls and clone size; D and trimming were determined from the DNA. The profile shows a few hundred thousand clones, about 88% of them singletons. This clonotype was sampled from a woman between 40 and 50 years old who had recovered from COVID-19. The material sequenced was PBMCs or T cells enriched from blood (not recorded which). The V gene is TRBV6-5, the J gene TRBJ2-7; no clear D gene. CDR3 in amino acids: CASKAASAYEQYF. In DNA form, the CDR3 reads TGTGCCAGCAAGGCAGCGAGCGCCTACGAGCAGTACTTC.